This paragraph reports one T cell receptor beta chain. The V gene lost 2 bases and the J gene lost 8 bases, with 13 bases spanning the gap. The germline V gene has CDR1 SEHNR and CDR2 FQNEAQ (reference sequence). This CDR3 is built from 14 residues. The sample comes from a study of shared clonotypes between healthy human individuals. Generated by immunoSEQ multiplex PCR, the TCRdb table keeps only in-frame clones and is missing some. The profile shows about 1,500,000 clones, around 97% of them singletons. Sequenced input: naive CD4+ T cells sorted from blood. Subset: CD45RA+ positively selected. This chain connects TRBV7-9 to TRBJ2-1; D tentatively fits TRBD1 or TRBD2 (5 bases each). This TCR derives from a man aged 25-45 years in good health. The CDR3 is CASSLFRRGDEQFF. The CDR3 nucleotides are TGTGCCAGCAGCTTATTTCGACGGGGCGATGAGCAGTTCTTC. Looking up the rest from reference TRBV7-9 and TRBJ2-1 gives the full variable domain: DTGVSQNPRHKITKRGQNVTFRCDPISEHNRLYWYRQTLGQGPEFLTYFQNEAQLEKSRLLSDRFSAERPKGSFSTLEIQRTEQGDSAMYLCASSLFRRGDEQFFGPGTRLTVL.